Below are 31 T cell receptor beta chains sequenced from a single sample in a study of beta chain features in type 1 diabetes. No antigen has been assigned to these receptors. Reverse transcribing all isolated RNA meant expressed TCRB transcripts were sequenced. Only in-frame clones appear in the TCRdb table, and some are missing; sequencing was by immunoSEQ multiplex PCR. The sample includes 500,000 to 800,000 clones, around 12% seen only once; the top ten take around 0.12%. Study conclusions and caveats: Within each of all four CD4+ subsets, Type 1 diabetes patients had TCRB CDR3s that were moderately but significantly shorter.

Sequenced material: naive CD4+ T cells from blood. All receptors derive from a man aged 30-40 years with type 1 diabetes.

V and J are TRBV9 and TRBJ2-5, with D perhaps matching TRBD1 (6 bases). With 0 bases removed from V and 5 bases from J, the gap between germline ends came to 14 bases. Germline assignment: CDR1 SGDLS and CDR2 YYNGEE. This CDR3 has 15 amino acids. CDR3 sequence: CASSVAGHRVETQYF. The CDR3 DNA sequence: TGTGCCAGCAGCGTAGCGGGACACCGCGTCGAGACCCAGTACTTC.

The V and J genes are TRBV5-1 and TRBJ1-2, with a possible D match to TRBD1 (6 bases). Between the trimmed V and J ends, which lost 0 bases and 1 base, there was a span of 10 bases. Germline assignment: CDR1 SGHRS and CDR2 YFSETQ. The CDR3 has 15 amino acids. CDR3 sequence: CASSLVPDSNYGYTF. CDR3 nucleotide sequence: TGCGCCAGCAGCTTGGTTCCGGACAGTAACTATGGCTACACCTTC.

The sample holds a few counts of this clone. Other DNA sequences in this sample translate to the same CDR3. This sequence joins TRBV28 and TRBJ2-7; perhaps D is TRBD1 or TRBD2 (5 bases each). Germline-derived CDR1 and CDR2 are MDHEN and SYDVKM. The CDR3 runs to 13 residues. The V and J ends lost 2 bases and 2 bases respectively, with 7 bases between them. The CDR3 protein is CASSLGGPYEQYF. CDR3 DNA sequence: TGTGCCAGCAGTTTAGGGGGTCCCTACGAGCAGTACTTC.

This clone turned up a few times. This sequence joins TRBV5-6 and TRBJ2-3; D is perhaps TRBD1 (6 bases). Trimming left V 4 bases short and J 2 bases short, with 8 bases between. The CDR3 loop spans 13 amino acids. The germline CDR1 and CDR2 sequences are SGHDT and YYEEEE. The CDR3 DNA reads TGTGCCAGCAGCCCAGGGGTCACAGATACGCAGTATTTT. Encoded protein: CASSPGVTDTQYF.

A few counts support this clone. V and J are TRBV7-2 and TRBJ1-5; TRBD1 is a possible D gene (5 bases). From germline, CDR1 is SGHTA and CDR2 FQGNSA. The CDR3 extends over 15 amino acids. V was cut by 5 bases and J by 6 bases, with 17 bases left in between. CDR3 sequence reads: CASSRGTDRGQPQHF. CDR3 in DNA: TGTGCCAGCAGCCGAGGGACGGATAGAGGTCAGCCCCAGCATTTT.

The chain uses TRBV5-6 and TRBJ1-2; D is possibly TRBD1 (5 bases). Germline CDR1 reads SGHDT; CDR2 reads YYEEEE. The CDR3 contains 13 residues. Trimming left V 4 bases short and J 4 bases short, with 11 bases between. CDR3 bases: TGTGCCAGCAGCGCCTTGGACACCTATGGCTACACCTTC. Amino acids: CASSALDTYGYTF.

This clone was seen only a few times. The chain has TRBV7-9 and TRBJ1-2; D is uncertain. V gave up 3 bases and J gave up 1 base, with 9 bases separating them. The CDR3 contains 14 residues. Germline V lookup: CDR1 SEHNR, CDR2 FQNEAQ (reference sequence). CDR3 sequence reads: CASSLPGINYGYTF. In DNA, the CDR3 is TGTGCCAGCAGCTTGCCCGGGATTAACTATGGCTACACCTTC. The whole variable domain, filled in from reference TRBV7-9 and TRBJ1-2, reads DTGVSQNPRHKITKRGQNVTFRCDPISEHNRLYWYRQTLGQGPEFLTYFQNEAQLEKSRLLSDRFSAERPKGSFSTLEIQRTEQGDSAMYLCASSLPGINYGYTFGSGTRLTVV.

The chain links TRBV5-1 to TRBJ2-1; D assignment may be TRBD1 or TRBD2 (5 bases each). Germline V gene sequence: CDR1 SGHRS, CDR2 YFSETQ. The V end lost 4 bases, the J end lost 4 bases, and 18 bases lay between the germline ends. The CDR3 totals 16 residues. CDR3 loop: CASSPTLRDPYNEQFF. CDR3 nucleotide sequence: TGCGCCAGCAGCCCCACCCTCCGGGACCCATACAATGAGCAGTTCTTC. Supplemented by reference TRBV5-1 and TRBJ2-1, the full variable domain reads KAGVTQTPRYLIKTRGQQVTLSCSPISGHRSVSWYQQTPGQGLQFLFEYFSETQRNKGNFPGRFSGRQFSNSRSEMNVSTLELGDSALYLCASSPTLRDPYNEQFFGPGTRLTVL.

This clone occurred a few times. The V call is TRBV29-1, the J call TRBJ1-6; 7 bases fit TRBD1. Germline CDR1 reads SQVTM; CDR2 reads ANQGSEA. This CDR3 is 15 amino acids long. The junction had 10 bases not matched to a gene; V was cut back by 4 bases and J by 7 bases. The CDR3 loop reads CSVAVTGDGNSPLHF. For the CDR3, the DNA is TGCAGCGTTGCCGTTACAGGGGATGGGAATTCACCCCTCCACTTT.

The chain links TRBV10-3 to TRBJ2-3, with 9 bases identical to TRBD2. The CDR3 runs 15 residues. The trim removed 3 bases at V and 6 bases at J, leaving 7 bases unmatched. Germline loops: CDR1 ENHRY, CDR2 SYGVKD. Here the CDR3 DNA reads TGTGCCATCAGTGAATCCGCGGGGGGGCGTGATACGCAGTATTTT. This sequence encodes CAISESAGGRDTQYF.

CDR3 sequence (DNA): TGTGCCAGCAGCAGGGACATGCTCTACAATGAGCAGTTCTTC. It encodes CASSRDMLYNEQFF. The chain employs TRBV11-2 and TRBJ2-1, with D maybe TRBD1 (6 bases). Germline V gives CDR1 SGHAT, CDR2 FQNNGV. The length of the CDR3 is 14 residues. V shed 5 bases and J shed 3 bases, with 11 bases lying between them.

The genes are TRBV6-1 and TRBJ2-5, with D unresolved. The CDR3 loop spans 14 amino acids. Germline lookup yields CDR1 MNHNS and CDR2 SASEGT. V was clipped by 6 bases and J by 1 base, with 12 bases between them. The CDR3 DNA reads TGTGCCAGCAGCCCGACCGGCGGCCAAGAGACCCAGTACTTC. Translation: CASSPTGGQETQYF.

The CDR3 loop reads CASSAAGAGSGANVLTF. CDR3 bases: TGTGCCAGCAGCGCGGCGGGGGCGGGCTCTGGGGCCAACGTCCTGACTTTC. The chain employs TRBV7-3 and TRBJ2-6, with a weak D call TRBD2 (7 bases). The CDR3 is made up of 17 amino acids. Deletions cut 5 bases from V and 0 bases from J, with 14 bases between. Per germline, CDR1 SGHTA and CDR2 FQGTGA.

This clone has only a few counts. The V call is TRBV30, the J call TRBJ2-6, with a possible D match to TRBD1 (6 bases). CDR1 is GTSNPN, CDR2 SVGIG, per germline (reference sequence). V lost 5 bases, J lost 0 bases, and 11 bases lay in between. The CDR3 covers 15 residues. This CDR3 reads CAWGGPSSGANVLTF. CDR3 in DNA: TGTGCCTGGGGGGGCCCCTCCTCTGGGGCCAACGTCCTGACTTTC.

This clone turned up a few times. The sample carries other DNA sequences with the same CDR3. V and J are TRBV7-2 and TRBJ2-3, with 9 bases aligning to TRBD1. The length of the CDR3 is 14 residues. V shed 5 bases, J shed 3 bases, and the junction held 3 bases outside the gene matches. Germline V gene sequence: CDR1 SGHTA, CDR2 FQGNSA. This chain's CDR3 is CASSLGQGTDTQYF. The DNA for the CDR3 is TGTGCCAGCAGCCTGGGACAGGGAACAGATACGCAGTATTTT.

The table lists this clone with a few counts. The genes are TRBV10-3 and TRBJ1-1; 9 bases agree with TRBD1. This CDR3 comprises 14 residues. J lost 7 bases, V lost 9 bases, and 12 bases had no gene match. The germline gives CDR1 ENHRY, CDR2 SYGVKD. Written as DNA, the CDR3 is TGTGCCATTTCTTCACAGGGGGCTACAGGTGAAGCTTTCTTT. Amino acids: CAISSQGATGEAFF.

This clone came up a few times. This chain uses TRBV30 with TRBJ1-6, with D possibly TRBD1 on 5 matching bases. Germline V gene lookup returns CDR1 GTSNPN and CDR2 SVGIG (reference sequence). Trimming left V 0 bases short and J 17 bases short, with 17 bases between. The CDR3 runs 13 residues. Here the CDR3 DNA reads TGTGCCTGGAGTGTAGGGACGACCAGTGAATTCCACTTT. Its translation: CAWSVGTTSEFHF.

Only a few counts were recorded for this clone. The chain joins TRBV5-6 to TRBJ1-4; 8 bases are shared with TRBD1. The CDR3 totals 14 residues. Germline CDR1 and CDR2: SGHDT and YYEEEE. The ends lost 4 bases at V and 4 bases at J; junction bases unmatched: 3. The CDR3 DNA is TGTGCCAGCAGCGGCGGACAGGGTAATGAAAAACTGTTTTTT. As protein: CASSGGQGNEKLFF.

The chain carries TRBV4-3 and TRBJ1-4, with D unresolved. CDR1 and CDR2 from the germline V gene are LGHNA and YSLEER. Trimming left V 1 base short and J 8 bases short, with 11 bases between. This CDR3 spans 14 amino acids. CDR3 sequence reads: CASSQVEGGEKLFF. CDR3 coding DNA: TGCGCCAGCAGCCAAGTGGAGGGAGGGGAAAAACTGTTTTTT.

Only a few counts were recorded for this clone. The DNA for the CDR3 is TGTGCCAGCAGTTACCGGATAGGGGAGCAGTTCTTC. It encodes CASSYRIGEQFF. This chain connects TRBV6-6 to TRBJ2-1, with unresolved D. Trimming took 2 bases from V and 10 from J, leaving 9 bases between them. The CDR3 spans 12 residues. From germline, CDR1 is MNHNY and CDR2 SVGAGI (reference sequence).

The chain carries TRBV5-1 and TRBJ2-2, with D perhaps being TRBD1 or TRBD2 (5 bases each). CDR1 SGHRS and CDR2 YFSETQ come from the germline V gene. CDR3 length: 16 amino acids. Trimming stripped 0 bases from V and 5 bases from J, with 14 bases between. CDR3 loop: CASSLGWGRETGELFF. CDR3 coding DNA: TGCGCCAGCAGCTTGGGCTGGGGACGTGAGACCGGGGAGCTGTTTTTT.

The chain joins TRBV7-9 to TRBJ2-1, with a weak D call TRBD2 (5 bases). CDR1 is SEHNR and CDR2 is FQNEAQ in the germline V gene (reference sequence). V gave up 1 base and J gave up 4 bases, with 14 bases separating them. The CDR3 is 16 amino acids. Here the CDR3 reads CASSLGLLAAYNEQFF. CDR3 nucleotide sequence: TGTGCCAGCAGCTTAGGCCTCCTAGCCGCTTACAATGAGCAGTTCTTC.

As to this clone: This CDR3 is also generated by other DNA sequences in the sample. This chain uses TRBV7-9 with TRBJ2-3, with 9 bases matching TRBD2. J lost 0 bases, V lost 4 bases, and 2 bases had no gene match. CDR1 and CDR2 from the germline V gene are SEHNR and FQNEAQ (reference sequence). The CDR3 contains 15 residues. The CDR3 spells CASSSGLASTDTQYF. Here the CDR3 DNA reads TGTGCCAGCAGCTCCGGACTAGCGAGCACAGATACGCAGTATTTT.

V is TRBV18 and J is TRBJ2-7; 7 nucleotides agree with TRBD1. This CDR3 is built from 15 residues. CDR1 and CDR2 (germline): KGHSH, LQKENI. V dropped 3 bases and J dropped 1; count of bases not matched to a gene: 6. The CDR3 bases are TGTGCCAGCTCACCTCAGACAGGGAAGTCCTACGAGCAGTACTTC. The encoded protein is CASSPQTGKSYEQYF.

This clone has more than one count but fewer than ten. V usage is TRBV4-1 and J usage is TRBJ2-6; weak D call: TRBD1 (5 bases). V dropped 4 bases and J dropped 1 base, with 17 bases sitting between them. Germline CDR1 reads MGHRA; CDR2 reads YSYEKL. The CDR3 length is 18 residues. The CDR3 loop is CASSPRTLLVSGANVLTF. For the CDR3, the DNA is TGCGCCAGCAGCCCCAGGACATTACTCGTTTCTGGGGCCAACGTCCTGACTTTC.

This chain joins TRBV7-6 and TRBJ2-6; D not certain. V lost 5 bases to trimming and J lost 1 base, with 6 bases between them. Germline CDR1 is SGHVS and CDR2 is FNYEAQ. The CDR3 covers 14 residues. CDR3 sequence reads: CASSAYSGANVLTF. In DNA form, the CDR3 reads TGTGCCAGCAGCGCCTATTCTGGGGCCAACGTCCTGACTTTC. The whole variable domain, remainder taken from reference TRBV7-6 and TRBJ2-6, is GAGVSQSPRYKVTKRGQDVALRCDPISGHVSLYWYRQALGQGPEFLTYFNYEAQQDKSGLPNDRFSAERPEGSISTLTIQRTEQRDSAMYRCASSAYSGANVLTFGAGSRLTVL.

This clone was seen more than once but under ten times. V gene TRBV28 combines with J gene TRBJ1-5, with 7 positions matching TRBD1. Germline V gene data show CDR1 as MDHEN and CDR2 as SYDVKM. CDR3 length equals 13 residues. V was pared by 7 bases and J by 6 bases, with 6 bases of the junction left unmatched. CDR3 sequence reads: CASTTQGSQPQHF. For the CDR3, the DNA is TGTGCCAGCACTACACAGGGGTCTCAGCCCCAGCATTTT.

This clone has only a few counts. The rearrangement links TRBV5-1 to TRBJ2-3; no clear D. The germline V gene encodes CDR1 SGHRS and CDR2 YFSETQ. V was trimmed by 0 bases and J by 3 bases, leaving 14 bases between them. The CDR3 consists of 16 residues. The CDR3 here is CASSLGLRQSTDTQYF. CDR3 coding DNA: TGCGCCAGCAGCTTGGGTTTGAGGCAGTCTACAGATACGCAGTATTTT.

In its sample, this clone was seen a few times. The chain has TRBV5-1 and TRBJ2-7; 7 bases align to TRBD1. The CDR3 runs to 13 residues. Germline CDR1 SGHRS, CDR2 YFSETQ. V was pared by 8 bases and J by 0 bases, with 5 bases of the junction left unmatched. The chain's CDR3 is CASQRDSSYEQYF. CDR3 nucleotides: TGCGCCAGTCAGAGGGACAGCTCCTACGAGCAGTACTTC.

This clone has only a few counts. The chain joins TRBV6-1 to TRBJ1-6; D gene unclear. CDR3 size: 15 residues. Germline-derived CDR1 and CDR2 are MNHNS and SASEGT. The V gene lost 0 bases and the J gene lost 10 bases, with 13 bases spanning the gap. CDR3 DNA: TGTGCCAGCAGTGAAGCGCGACTCCCTAGGTCACCCCTCCACTTT. Encoded protein: CASSEARLPRSPLHF.

The chain recombines TRBV7-2 with TRBJ2-1, with 10 bases identical to TRBD2. V was clipped by 5 bases and J by 1 base; unmatched bases: 5. This CDR3 spans 16 amino acids. In germline, CDR1 is SGHTA, CDR2 FQGNSA. CDR3 sequence (DNA): TGTGCCAGCAGCCCGTCACTAGCGGGGTCCTACAATGAGCAGTTCTTC. It is translated as CASSPSLAGSYNEQFF.